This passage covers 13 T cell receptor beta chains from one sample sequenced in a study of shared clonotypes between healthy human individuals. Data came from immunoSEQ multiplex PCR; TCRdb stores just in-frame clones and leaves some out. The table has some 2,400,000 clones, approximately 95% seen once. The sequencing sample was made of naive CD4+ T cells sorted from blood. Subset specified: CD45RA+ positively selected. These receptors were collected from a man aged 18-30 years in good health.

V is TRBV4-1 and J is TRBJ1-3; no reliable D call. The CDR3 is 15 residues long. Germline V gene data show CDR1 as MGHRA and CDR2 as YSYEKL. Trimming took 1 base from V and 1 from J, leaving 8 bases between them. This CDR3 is CASSQGTYSGNTIYF. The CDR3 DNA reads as TGCGCCAGCAGCCAAGGAACGTATTCTGGAAACACCATATATTTT.

The CDR3: CASSVEARTGTLLGGYTF. Written as DNA, the CDR3 is TGTGCCAGCAGCGTAGAAGCCCGGACAGGGACCCTCTTGGGAGGCTACACCTTC. This sequence joins TRBV9 and TRBJ1-2; the match to TRBD1 covers 8 bases. V lost 0 bases, J lost 8 bases, and 18 bases stayed unmatched. This CDR3 is built from 18 residues. In germline, CDR1 is SGDLS, CDR2 YYNGEE.

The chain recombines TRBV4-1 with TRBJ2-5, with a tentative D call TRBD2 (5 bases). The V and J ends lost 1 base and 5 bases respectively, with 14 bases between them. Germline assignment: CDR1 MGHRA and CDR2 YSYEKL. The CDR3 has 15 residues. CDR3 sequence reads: CASSQGSMGGETQYF. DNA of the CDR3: TGCGCCAGCAGCCAAGGTTCGATGGGCGGGGAGACCCAGTACTTC.

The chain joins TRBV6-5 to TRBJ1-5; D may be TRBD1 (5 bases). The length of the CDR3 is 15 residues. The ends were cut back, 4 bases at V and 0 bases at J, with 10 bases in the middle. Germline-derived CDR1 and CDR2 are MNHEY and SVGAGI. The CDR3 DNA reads TGTGCCAGCAGTTCCTACAGGTATAGCAATCAGCCCCAGCATTTT. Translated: CASSSYRYSNQPQHF.

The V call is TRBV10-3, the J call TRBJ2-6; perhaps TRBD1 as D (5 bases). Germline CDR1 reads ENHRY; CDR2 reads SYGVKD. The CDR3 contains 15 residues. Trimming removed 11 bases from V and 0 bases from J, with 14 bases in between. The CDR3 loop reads CASKTDHSGANVLTF. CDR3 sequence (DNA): TGTGCCTCAAAGACAGATCACTCTGGGGCCAACGTCCTGACTTTC.

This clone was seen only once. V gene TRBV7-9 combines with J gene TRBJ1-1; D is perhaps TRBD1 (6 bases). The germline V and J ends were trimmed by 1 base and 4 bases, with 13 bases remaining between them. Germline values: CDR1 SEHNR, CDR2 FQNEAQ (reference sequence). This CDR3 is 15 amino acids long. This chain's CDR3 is CASSLEGVQGTEAFF. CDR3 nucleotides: TGTGCCAGCAGCTTAGAGGGGGTCCAGGGCACTGAAGCTTTCTTT. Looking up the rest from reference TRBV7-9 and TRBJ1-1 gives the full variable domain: DTGVSQNPRHKITKRGQNVTFRCDPISEHNRLYWYRQTLGQGPEFLTYFQNEAQLEKSRLLSDRFSAERPKGSFSTLEIQRTEQGDSAMYLCASSLEGVQGTEAFFGQGTRLTVV.

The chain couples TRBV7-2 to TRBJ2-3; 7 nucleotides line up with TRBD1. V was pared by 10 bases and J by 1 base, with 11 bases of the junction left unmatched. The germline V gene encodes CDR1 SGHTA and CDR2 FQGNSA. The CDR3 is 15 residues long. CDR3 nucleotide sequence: TGTGCCACACGGCCCGGCCAGGGGGGCACAGATACGCAGTATTTT. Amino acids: CATRPGQGGTDTQYF.

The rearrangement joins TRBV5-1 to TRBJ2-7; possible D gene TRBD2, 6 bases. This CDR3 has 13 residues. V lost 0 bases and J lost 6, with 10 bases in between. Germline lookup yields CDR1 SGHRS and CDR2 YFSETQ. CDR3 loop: CASSLGGTVEQYF. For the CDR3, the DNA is TGCGCCAGCAGCTTGGGCGGGACCGTCGAGCAGTACTTC. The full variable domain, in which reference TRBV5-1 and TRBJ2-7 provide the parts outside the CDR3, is KAGVTQTPRYLIKTRGQQVTLSCSPISGHRSVSWYQQTPGQGLQFLFEYFSETQRNKGNFPGRFSGRQFSNSRSEMNVSTLELGDSALYLCASSLGGTVEQYFGPGTRLTVT.

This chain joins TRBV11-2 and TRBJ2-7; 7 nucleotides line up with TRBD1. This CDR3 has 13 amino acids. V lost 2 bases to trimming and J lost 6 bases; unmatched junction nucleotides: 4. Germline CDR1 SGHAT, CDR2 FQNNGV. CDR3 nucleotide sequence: TGTGCCAGCAGCTTAACAGGGGTGGGCGAGCAGTACTTC. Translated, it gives CASSLTGVGEQYF.

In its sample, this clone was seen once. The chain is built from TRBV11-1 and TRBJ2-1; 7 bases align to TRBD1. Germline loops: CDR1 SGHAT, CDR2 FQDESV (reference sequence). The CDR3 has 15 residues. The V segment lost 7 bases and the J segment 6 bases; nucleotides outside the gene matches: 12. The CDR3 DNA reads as TGTGCCAGCACGACCCCGGGACAGCCCCTCAATGAGCAGTTCTTC. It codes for CASTTPGQPLNEQFF.

This chain's CDR3 is CASSSDRASGQPQHF. The CDR3 nucleotides read TGTGCCAGCAGTTCGGACAGGGCCTCGGGTCAGCCCCAGCATTTT. J is TRBJ1-5 and V is TRBV27; TRBD1 matches at 8 bases. V gave up 4 bases and J gave up 6 bases; unmatched junction bases: 8. The germline CDR1 and CDR2 sequences are MNHEY and SMNVEV (reference sequence). The CDR3 totals 15 residues.

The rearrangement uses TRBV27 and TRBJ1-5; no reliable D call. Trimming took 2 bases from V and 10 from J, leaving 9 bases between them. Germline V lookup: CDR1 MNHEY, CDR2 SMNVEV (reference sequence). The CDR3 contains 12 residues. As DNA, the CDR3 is TGTGCCAGCAGTTTAGACCCTCAACCCCAGCATTTT. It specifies CASSLDPQPQHF.

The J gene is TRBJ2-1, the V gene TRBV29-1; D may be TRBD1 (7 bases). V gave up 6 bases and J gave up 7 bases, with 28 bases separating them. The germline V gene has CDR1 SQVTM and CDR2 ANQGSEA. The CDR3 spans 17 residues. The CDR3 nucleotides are TGCAGCGTGCGGCGGGGTAACACAGGGGATGTAGGTAATGAGCAGTTCTTC. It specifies CSVRRGNTGDVGNEQFF.